A single sample is the source of the 25 T cell receptor beta chains below, sequenced in a study of metastatic and nonmetastatic thyroid tumors. Among the patients, none had received any treatment before thyroid surgery. TCRdb re-analyzed the PCR reads using MiXCR. The data contain around 20,000 clones, under 30% of them singletons. Input material: tumor tissue. These receptor sequences come from a male donor with papillary thyroid cancer or a benign thyroid nodule (not recorded which). Some clones in this sample may be carry-over from other donors' samples.

The chain has TRBV4-2 and TRBJ2-7; D gene ambiguous. Germline V gene sequence: CDR1 LGHNA, CDR2 YNFKEQ. Trimming removed 5 bases from V and 3 bases from J, with 20 bases in between. The CDR3 loop spans 16 amino acids. CDR3 amino acids: CASSAQPGPWFYEQYF. The CDR3 DNA is TGTGCCAGCAGCGCTCAACCCGGGCCTTGGTTCTACGAGCAGTACTTC.

The rearrangement uses TRBV18 and TRBJ2-7; 11 nucleotides agree with TRBD1. This CDR3 has 15 amino acids. The V and J ends lost 3 bases and 3 bases, in that order; junction bases with no gene match: 4. Germline lookup yields CDR1 KGHSH and CDR2 LQKENI. For the CDR3, the DNA is TGTGCCAGCTCACCCGCCGGGACAGGGGGCTACGAGCAGTACTTC. Translation gives CASSPAGTGGYEQYF.

There are a few counts of this clone. An end of the junction differs from the germline gene, which may be a read error. At the DNA level, this CDR3 is encoded by other sequences in the same sample as well. The chain couples TRBV20-1 to TRBJ1-1, with 7 bases aligning to TRBD1. Germline CDR1 is DFQATT and CDR2 is SNEGSKA (reference sequence). This CDR3 region has 13 residues. CDR3 in amino acids: CSARDRVNTEAFF. The DNA of the CDR3 is TGCAGTGCGCGGGACAGAGTGAACACTGAAGCTTTCTTC.

This clone is labeled as medium-sized. The chain links TRBV20-1 to TRBJ1-3; D is unresolved. This CDR3 is built from 14 residues. V was clipped by 0 bases and J by 4 bases, with 10 bases between them. Germline V gene data show CDR1 as DFQATT and CDR2 as SNEGSKA (reference sequence). The CDR3 here is CSARDPRAGNTIYF. DNA of the CDR3: TGCAGTGCTAGAGATCCAAGGGCCGGAAACACCATATATTTT.

This chain connects TRBV12-3 or TRBV12-4 to TRBJ2-1; D possibly corresponds to TRBD2 (5 bases). V was cut by 6 bases and J by 0 bases, with 6 bases left in between. The CDR3 runs to 13 residues. The CDR3 DNA reads as TGTGCCAGCAGGGGGAGCTCCTACAATGAGCAGTTCTTC. Translation gives CASRGSSYNEQFF.

This clone was counted many times. This sequence joins TRBV3-1 and TRBJ2-3, with 8 bases fitting TRBD2. V shed 4 bases and J 2 bases; nucleotides not matched to a gene: 5. This CDR3 has 15 residues. The germline V gene has CDR1 LGHDT and CDR2 YNNKEL (reference sequence). The CDR3 sequence: CASSPIAGSTDTQYF. In DNA, the CDR3 is TGTGCCAGCAGCCCTATAGCGGGATCCACAGATACGCAGTATTTT.

This chain connects TRBV11-2 to TRBJ1-1; D remains unclear. Trimming took 4 bases from V and 4 from J, leaving 13 bases between them. Germline assignment: CDR1 SGHAT and CDR2 FQNNGV. The CDR3 covers 14 residues. CDR3 loop: CASSWDPSTTEAFF. CDR3 nucleotide sequence: TGTGCCAGCAGCTGGGATCCCTCGACCACTGAAGCTTTCTTT. Filled out from reference TRBV11-2 and TRBJ1-1, the complete variable domain reads EAGVAQSPRYKIIEKRQSVAFWCNPISGHATLYWYQQILGQGPKLLIQFQNNGVVDDSQLPKDRFSAERLKGVDSTLKIQPAKLEDSAVYLCASSWDPSTTEAFFGQGTRLTVV.

The rearrangement links TRBV7-2 to TRBJ1-2, with D unresolved. The CDR3 is 14 amino acids. CDR1 and CDR2 (germline): SGHTA, FQGNSA. The V gene lost 1 base and the J gene lost 4 bases, with 10 bases spanning the gap. CDR3 nucleotides: TGTGCCAGCAGCTTAGACCTGGGCTTCTATGGCTACACCTTC. Residues: CASSLDLGFYGYTF. The whole variable domain, filled in from reference TRBV7-2 and TRBJ1-2, reads GAGVSQSPSNKVTEKGKDVELRCDPISGHTALYWYRQSLGQGLEFLIYFQGNSAPDKSGLPSDRFSAERTGGSVSTLTIQRTQQEDSAVYLCASSLDLGFYGYTFGSGTRLTVV.

This clone was observed at least ten times. This chain uses TRBV2 with TRBJ2-1, with TRBD2 matching 8 bases. Trimming cost V 4 bases and J 5 bases; bases outside gene matches: 7. CDR1 and CDR2 (germline): SNHLY, FYNNEI. The CDR3 runs to 15 residues. The CDR3 loop reads CASSGVGGANNEQFF. CDR3 sequence (DNA): TGTGCCAGCAGTGGGGTCGGGGGGGCGAACAATGAGCAGTTCTTC.

The CDR3 here is CASSHHRSPMQYF. CDR3 DNA sequence: TGCGCCAGCAGCCATCACAGGTCCCCGATGCAGTACTTC. The chain recombines TRBV4-1 with TRBJ2-7; D may be TRBD1 (5 bases). Germline CDR1 reads MGHRA; CDR2 reads YSYEKL. There are 13 residues in the CDR3. The V gene lost 3 bases and the J gene lost 9 bases, with 15 bases spanning the gap.

This clone occurred many times. This rearrangement joins TRBV11-3 to TRBJ2-1; D may match TRBD1 or TRBD2 (5 bases each). The CDR3 has 16 residues. Germline V gene lookup returns CDR1 SGHNT and CDR2 YENEEA. The ends were cut back, 4 bases at V and 5 bases at J, with 18 bases in the middle. The CDR3 spells CASSSGATRSHNEQFF. The CDR3 region has the DNA TGTGCCAGCAGCTCCGGGGCCACGAGGTCCCACAATGAGCAGTTCTTC.

This clone was observed at least ten times. This may be a read error, as it is one base from a much larger clone. J is TRBJ2-7 and V is TRBV7-9; D not certain. This CDR3 is built from 12 residues. Germline V CDR1 and CDR2: SEHNR, FQNEAQ (reference sequence). The CDR3 DNA is TGTGCCGGCAGCTTAGTGGCTGACGAGCAGTACTTC. Translating gives CAGSLVADEQYF.

In its sample, this clone is medium-sized. The chain recombines TRBV4-1 with TRBJ2-7; D not resolved. The germline V gene encodes CDR1 MGHRA and CDR2 YSYEKL. The CDR3 extends over 15 amino acids. Between the trimmed V and J ends, which lost 0 bases and 5 bases, there was a span of 14 bases. The CDR3 DNA follows: TGCGCCAGCAGCCAAGAGGCGGACGTCGGAGACGAGCAGTACTTC. Translating gives CASSQEADVGDEQYF.

A few counts support this clone. This sequence joins TRBV6-1 and TRBJ2-2; perhaps TRBD2 as D (6 bases). Germline assignment: CDR1 MNHNS and CDR2 SASEGT. Trimming left V 10 bases short and J 2 bases short, with 14 bases between. The CDR3 totals 14 residues. This chain's CDR3 is CATPRRGNTGELFF. CDR3 coding DNA: TGTGCCACCCCGCGGAGGGGCAACACCGGGGAGCTGTTTTTT.

CDR3 nucleotides: TGTGCCAGCAGCCTTGGTAACGGGCAGAACTATGGCTACACCTTC. This gives the protein CASSLGNGQNYGYTF. The chain couples TRBV5-6 to TRBJ1-2; D remains unclear. The germline gives CDR1 SGHDT, CDR2 YYEEEE. The CDR3 sequence is 15 residues long. The germline V and J ends were trimmed by 4 bases and 2 bases, with 15 bases remaining between them.

Judged by abundance, this clone is medium-sized. This chain connects TRBV6-4 to TRBJ2-7; D not certain. This CDR3 spans 16 amino acids. Per germline, CDR1 MRHNA and CDR2 SNTAGT. Trimming pared 3 bases from V and 4 bases from J, leaving 19 bases between. CDR3: CASSEDFTQSQYEQYF. CDR3 in DNA: TGTGCCAGCAGTGAAGACTTTACCCAAAGTCAGTACGAGCAGTACTTC.

By share, this clone counts as medium-sized. At the DNA level, this CDR3 is encoded by other sequences in the same sample as well. The chain has TRBV6-1 and TRBJ1-6, with 9 bases matching TRBD1. Germline V lookup: CDR1 MNHNS, CDR2 SASEGT. This CDR3 has 16 residues. The J segment lost 6 bases and the V segment lost 1 base, leaving 4 bases of the junction unmatched. In nucleotides, the CDR3 is TGTGCCAGCAGTGAAGACGTGACAGGGGGTAATTCACCCCTCCACTTT. Residues: CASSEDVTGGNSPLHF.

This clone was detected many times. This rearrangement joins TRBV4-1 to TRBJ2-5; D remains unclear. Trimming removed 1 base at V and 2 bases at J, with 5 bases between. The germline V gene has CDR1 MGHRA and CDR2 YSYEKL. The CDR3 consists of 13 residues. The CDR3 here is CASSQGGQETQYF. In DNA, the CDR3 is TGCGCCAGCAGCCAAGGGGGTCAAGAGACCCAGTACTTC.

In this sample, this clone turned up many times. Other DNA sequences from this sample encode an identical CDR3 as well. The V call is TRBV7-9, the J call TRBJ2-1; 7 positions agree with TRBD2. The germline gives CDR1 SEHNR, CDR2 FQNEAQ (reference sequence). With 3 bases clipped from V and 2 bases from J, the junction kept 16 bases outside the gene matches. This CDR3 is built from 19 residues. CDR3 region: CASSFSREMWEVTYNEQFF. The DNA of the CDR3 is TGTGCCAGCAGCTTCTCGCGGGAGATGTGGGAAGTCACCTACAATGAGCAGTTCTTC.

V is TRBV30 and J is TRBJ1-6; 7 bases align to TRBD1. Trimming cost V 0 bases and J 8 bases; bases outside gene matches: 4. Germline loops: CDR1 GTSNPN, CDR2 SVGIG (reference sequence). This CDR3 spans 14 amino acids. The DNA of the CDR3 is TGTGCCTGGAGTGTGGGAGGGGGCTATTCACCCCTCCACTTT. Its protein product is CAWSVGGGYSPLHF.

The chain couples TRBV4-3 to TRBJ2-1; D uncertain. V was trimmed by 0 bases and J by 4 bases, leaving 4 bases between them. The CDR3 consists of 13 residues. From germline, CDR1 is LGHNA and CDR2 YSLEER. CDR3 sequence (DNA): TGCGCCAGCAGCCAAGAAGTTTACAATGAGCAGTTCTTC. It is translated as CASSQEVYNEQFF.

The chain joins TRBV5-1 to TRBJ2-4; D gene unclear. The germline CDR1 and CDR2 sequences are SGHRS and YFSETQ. Trimming removed 6 bases at V and 4 bases at J, with 11 bases between. The CDR3 has 13 amino acids. The CDR3 bases are TGCGCCAGCAACGACGCGCAGAAAAACATTCAGTACTTC. This sequence encodes CASNDAQKNIQYF.

V and J are TRBV18 and TRBJ1-1, with D perhaps TRBD1 (5 bases). With 3 bases removed from V and 10 bases from J, the gap between germline ends came to 18 bases. This CDR3 region has 14 residues. Per germline, CDR1 KGHSH and CDR2 LQKENI. The DNA of the CDR3 is TGTGCCAGCTCACCCTTTCGGGCGGACACGGGAGCTTTCTTT. As protein: CASSPFRADTGAFF.

In its sample, this clone ranks as medium-sized. The CDR3 DNA is TGCAGTGCTAGAGAGGGACAGGGAAAGTTGGCCCAAGAGACCCAGTACTTC. Translating it yields CSAREGQGKLAQETQYF. The chain employs TRBV20-1 and TRBJ2-5, with TRBD1 identical over 9 bases. The CDR3 is 17 amino acids. Germline assignment: CDR1 DFQATT and CDR2 SNEGSKA (reference sequence). J was trimmed by 1 base and V by 0 bases; bases with no gene match: 9.

The chain joins TRBV7-6 to TRBJ2-7; no clear D gene. Germline values: CDR1 SGHVS, CDR2 FNYEAQ. The CDR3 has 13 amino acids. With 1 base removed from V and 3 bases from J, the gap between germline ends came to 7 bases. The CDR3 reads CASSLESNYEQYF. Written as DNA, the CDR3 is TGTGCCAGCAGCTTAGAAAGTAACTACGAGCAGTACTTC.